Each of the 3 T cell receptor beta chains below was sequenced from the same sample in a study of cytomegalovirus exposure and HLA in healthy donors. With 60 Vbeta and 13 Jbeta primers, the PCR was carried out. TCRdb keeps only in-frame clones here, not all; method: immunoSEQ multiplex PCR. The data hold over 120,000 clones, with roughly 70% observed a single time. Sample: PBMCs. The receptors here all came from a woman aged 55-75 years in good health and CMV-seropositive.

The chain carries TRBV5-4 and TRBJ2-2; 8 bases agree with TRBD2. Germline trimming cut 3 bases from V and 0 bases from J; bases unmatched to any gene: 4. CDR3 length: 16 amino acids. From germline, CDR1 is SGHNT and CDR2 YYREEE (reference sequence). Written as DNA, the CDR3 is TGTGCCAGCAGCTCCTTAGCGGGAACGAACACCGGGGAGCTGTTTTTT. Translated, it gives CASSSLAGTNTGELFF.

V gene TRBV7-2 combines with J gene TRBJ1-4; a weak D match, TRBD1 (6 bases). Germline V gene sequence: CDR1 SGHTA, CDR2 FQGNSA. The CDR3 contains 14 residues. V gave up 2 bases and J gave up 4 bases, with 8 bases separating them. DNA of the CDR3: TGTGCCAGCAGCTTAAGGGGGATTAATGAAAAACTGTTTTTT. Its translation is CASSLRGINEKLFF.

This clone appeared a few times. The chain is built from TRBV28 and TRBJ1-4, with D possibly TRBD1 on 6 matching bases. CDR3 length: 14 residues. With 5 bases removed from V and 10 bases from J, the gap between germline ends came to 17 bases. Per the germline V gene, CDR1 is MDHEN and CDR2 is SYDVKM. This CDR3 reads CASSLGGTSGKLFF. The CDR3 DNA reads as TGTGCCAGCAGTCTCGGGGGGACATCGGGAAAACTGTTTTTT.